This TCR beta chain was identified during a study of human T cells and chemical hapten exposure. Time point meaning: patch test 1, 2 weeks after DPC sensitization. Treatment described: therapeutic diphenylcyclopropenone sensitization with weekly scalp DPC. Patches went on only after blood had been drawn each time. Germline loops: CDR1 SGHVS, CDR2 FNYEAQ. With 4 bases clipped from V and 6 bases from J, the junction kept 7 bases outside the gene matches. This CDR3 region has 16 residues. The library tagged each cDNA molecule with unique molecular identifiers. Per the original methods: Counting gave a median of 95,638 TCRs per sample, with values ranging from 23,224 to 690,600. One entry per CDR3 protein, called by TCRdb with MiXCR from the RACE reads. For this entry, the V and J calls and clone size follow TCRdb and not the study's own pipeline. The top ten clones hold 0.8% to 1% of a sample with 95,000 to 150,000 distinct CDR3 sequences, approximately 13% of them seen once.

This sequence was found in a man younger than 35 with alopecia areata. Some clones in this sample may be carry-over from other donors' samples. This specimen consisted of whole blood, obtained in connection with sensitization to the hapten diphenylcyclopropenone (DPC). The rearrangement joins TRBV7-6 to TRBJ1-6; 9 bases match TRBD1. The CDR3 sequence is CASSSQTGQGNSPLHF. The CDR3 DNA is TGTGCCAGCAGCTCACAGACGGGACAGGGTAATTCACCCCTCCACTTT.